This TCR beta chain was sequenced in a study of T-cell memory formation after mild COVID-19. Study background: TCR clusters were largely donor specific. Findings and limits, study-wide: Clones shrinking from day 15 to 85 showed even CD4/CD8 mixes; later expanders tilted CD4+. Researchers found some responding clones in pre-infection memory, a sign that cross-reactive memory joined.

A remark on this clonotype: The antigen is undetermined.

After 5'RACE with constant-segment primers, TCR alpha and TCR beta cDNA libraries carrying sample barcodes and UMIs were obtained. TCRdb reprocessed the 5' RACE reads via MiXCR and lists one record per CDR3 protein. Among 500,000 to 600,000 distinct CDR3 sequences listed, around 17% were seen once. Germline values: CDR1 KGHDR, CDR2 SFDVKD. Trimming took 6 bases from V and 6 from J, leaving 11 bases between them. The CDR3 covers 13 residues. The genes are TRBV24-1 and TRBJ2-4; no clear D. This receptor was identified in an adult woman who had mild COVID-19 (a few samples of this study predate the infection). Cell type and time point are not known. Specimen: PBMCs or a T cell subset sorted from them (not recorded which). For the CDR3, the DNA is TGTGCCACCAGTCGATACCGGGTAAACATTCAGTACTTC. As protein: CATSRYRVNIQYF.